This TCR beta chain was profiled in a study of post-analysis software for immune sequencing data. Study conclusions and caveats: With TRBV5-6, TRBV5-1 and TRBV20-1 included, about five TRBV segments were more frequent in patients than in controls. There was significantly lower normalized Chao1 diversity in multiple sclerosis patients than in controls.

TCR beta cDNA libraries included unique molecular identifiers. Out of roughly 0.95 to 11 million T cells, roughly 0.5 million cDNA molecules were generated. TCRdb called the PCR reads again in MiXCR, with one record for every CDR3 protein. The sample gives 350,000 to 500,000 distinct CDR3 sequences, approximately 42% of which show up once; less than 10% is in the top ten. As concerns this clonotype: Its antigen is as yet unknown.

This CDR3 has 13 residues. Germline CDR1 is KGHDR and CDR2 is SFDVKD. V was shortened by 4 bases and J by 14 bases, with 17 bases between the two germline ends. The chain uses TRBV24-1 and TRBJ2-1, with D possibly TRBD2 on 5 matching bases. The sequence came from a girl aged 2 to 9 with multiple sclerosis. Material for sequencing was blood. CDR3 coding DNA: TGTGCCACCAGTGAGTCCGGGATCCCGATGGAGTTCTTC. The encoded protein is CATSESGIPMEFF.